These 4 T cell receptor beta chains were all obtained from the same sample, sequenced in a study of CD8+ T cells in alopecia areata. RNA extraction and reverse transcription yielded cDNA as sequencing template. Only in-frame clones appear in the TCRdb table, and some are missing; sequencing was by immunoSEQ multiplex PCR. The table shows hundreds of thousands of clones, with roughly two fifths occurring only once. As for treatment: oral pan-JAK inhibitor, 5-10 mg twice daily. Source: CD4+ T cells sorted from blood, taken between weeks 30 and 35, from a patient treated with tofacitinib. These TCRs come from a human donor with alopecia areata.

This clone is a singleton in its sample. The chain employs TRBV2 and TRBJ2-1; TRBD2 matches 8 bases. Trimming at V came to 1 base and at J to 11 bases, leaving 10 bases not matched to a gene. CDR3 length: 15 amino acids. From germline, CDR1 is SNHLY and CDR2 FYNNEI. CDR3 in amino acids: CASSEVVERGRKQFF. The CDR3 DNA is TGTGCCAGCAGTGAAGTTGTCGAGCGGGGGAGGAAGCAGTTCTTC.

This clone came up a few times. V is TRBV4-2 and J is TRBJ2-2, with a tentative D call TRBD2 (5 bases). This CDR3 comprises 16 residues. Deletions cut 0 bases from V and 4 bases from J, with 12 bases between. CDR1 LGHNA and CDR2 YNFKEQ come from the germline V gene. The CDR3 protein is CASSQESYRGTGELFF. Here the CDR3 DNA reads TGTGCCAGCAGCCAAGAGTCTTATCGGGGCACCGGGGAGCTGTTTTTT.

This clone was counted ten times or more. V usage is TRBV4-1 and J usage is TRBJ2-1; D may be TRBD1 or TRBD2 (5 bases each). Trimming shortened V by 5 bases and J by 0 bases, and 14 bases separated the two germline ends. The germline CDR1 and CDR2 sequences are MGHRA and YSYEKL. The CDR3 contains 16 residues. CDR3 region: CASSDPKGSSYNEQFF. CDR3 coding DNA: TGCGCCAGCAGCGACCCGAAGGGGAGCTCCTACAATGAGCAGTTCTTC.

This rearrangement joins TRBV6-6 to TRBJ2-4; D remains unclear. Germline assignment: CDR1 MNHNY and CDR2 SVGAGI (reference sequence). V was shortened by 4 bases and J by 5 bases, with 12 bases between the two germline ends. The CDR3 extends over 14 amino acids. CDR3 in amino acids: CASSSPHSENIQYF. The CDR3 DNA reads TGTGCCAGCAGTTCTCCCCACTCTGAAAACATTCAGTACTTC.